The present TCR beta chain was sequenced within a study of T cells in Graves' hyperthyroidism and ophthalmopathy. Germline CDR1 is MNHNS and CDR2 is SASEGT. V was pared by 3 bases and J by 2 bases, with 11 bases between. There are 14 residues in the CDR3. This clonotype was counted many times. Reasons for excluding patients were uncontrolled infection, other autoimmune disease, pregnancy or lactation. TCR beta CDR3 regions were amplified from RNA. The primer set for the first-round RT-PCR of the TCR CDR3 was HTBI. One entry per CDR3 protein, called by TCRdb with MiXCR from the multiplex PCR reads. The sample lists under 400,000 distinct CDR3 sequences, roughly 18% occurring once.

The sequence came from a woman aged 40 to 49 with Graves' ophthalmopathy. The sequenced material came from blood. The chain uses TRBV6-1 and TRBJ2-7, with D maybe TRBD2 (5 bases). Written as DNA, the CDR3 is TGTGCCAGCAGTGATATCGGGGTAACCTACGAGCAGTACTTC. This codes for CASSDIGVTYEQYF.